This T cell receptor (beta chain) was found in a study of T-cell memory formation after mild COVID-19. This clonotype showed up many times. Trimming removed 1 base from V and 3 bases from J, with 3 bases in between. The CDR3 spans 12 residues. Using its own MiXCR run on the 5' RACE reads, TCRdb lists one record per CDR3 protein. The sample carries about 290,000 distinct CDR3 sequences, about a sixth recorded once. This receptor was obtained from a man aged 18 to 29 who had mild COVID-19 (a few samples of this study predate the infection). Cell type and time point are not known. The sample taken for sequencing was PBMCs or a T cell subset sorted from them (not recorded which). V is TRBV12-3 or TRBV12-4 and J is TRBJ1-2; D is unclear. This CDR3 reads CASSLGYYGYTF. The DNA for the CDR3 is TGTGCCAGCAGTTTAGGTTACTATGGCTACACCTTC.